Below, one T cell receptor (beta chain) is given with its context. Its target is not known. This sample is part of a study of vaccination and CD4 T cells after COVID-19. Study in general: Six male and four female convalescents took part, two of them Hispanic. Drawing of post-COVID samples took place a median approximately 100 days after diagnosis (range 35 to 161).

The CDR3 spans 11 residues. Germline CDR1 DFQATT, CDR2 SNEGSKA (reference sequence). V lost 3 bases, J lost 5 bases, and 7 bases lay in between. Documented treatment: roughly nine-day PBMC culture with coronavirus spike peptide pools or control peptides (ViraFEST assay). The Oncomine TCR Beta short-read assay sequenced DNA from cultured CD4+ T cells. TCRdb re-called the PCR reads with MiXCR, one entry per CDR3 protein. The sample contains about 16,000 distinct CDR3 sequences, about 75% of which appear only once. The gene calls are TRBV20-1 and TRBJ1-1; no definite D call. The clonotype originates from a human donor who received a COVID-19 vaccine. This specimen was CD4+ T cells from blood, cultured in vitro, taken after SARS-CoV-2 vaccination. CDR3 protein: CSASPGTEAFF. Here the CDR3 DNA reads TGCAGTGCTAGCCCTGGGACTGAAGCTTTCTTT.